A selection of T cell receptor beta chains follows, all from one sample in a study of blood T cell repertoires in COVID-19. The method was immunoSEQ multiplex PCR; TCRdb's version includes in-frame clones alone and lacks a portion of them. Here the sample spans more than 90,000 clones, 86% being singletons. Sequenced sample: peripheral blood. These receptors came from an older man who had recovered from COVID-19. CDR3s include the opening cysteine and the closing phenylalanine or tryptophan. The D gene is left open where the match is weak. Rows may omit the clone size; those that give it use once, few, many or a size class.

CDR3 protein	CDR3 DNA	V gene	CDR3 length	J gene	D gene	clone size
CASSEFGRVAGVVTGELFF	TGCGCCAGCAGTGAATTTGGTCGAGTGGCGGGAGTGGTAACCGGGGAGCTGTTTTTT	TRBV10-1	19	TRBJ2-2	TRBD2	NA
CASSRLQGPGGRYEQYF	TGTGCCAGCAGCCGACTCCAGGGGCCTGGAGGACGGTACGAGCAGTACTTC	TRBV14	17	TRBJ2-7	NA	NA
CASSHSGYEQYF	TGTGCCAGCAGCCACTCGGGGTACGAGCAGTACTTC	TRBV11-2	12	TRBJ2-7	NA	NA
CASSADSEYQPQHF	TGTGCCAGCAGCGCGGACAGTGAGTATCAGCCCCAGCATTTT	TRBV7-9	14	TRBJ1-5	NA	NA
CASSLRGATNEKLFF	TGCGCCAGCAGCTTGCGGGGTGCAACTAATGAAAAACTGTTTTTT	TRBV5-1	15	TRBJ1-4	NA	NA
CASSRDSNTEAFF	TGTGCCAGCAGTAGGGACAGTAACACTGAAGCTTTCTTT	TRBV2	13	TRBJ1-1	TRBD1	NA
CAISEQVTEAFF	TGTGCCATCAGTGAACAGGTAACTGAAGCTTTCTTT	TRBV10-3	12	TRBJ1-1	NA	NA
CASVNSGSSRILGSYEQYF	TGTGCCAGTGTTAATAGCGGGTCTTCTCGGATCCTCGGCTCCTACGAGCAGTACTTC	TRBV19	19	TRBJ2-7	TRBD2	NA
CASSKQGGGGNTIYF	TGTGCCAGCAGCAAACAGGGGGGCGGTGGAAACACCATATATTTT	TRBV7-3	15	TRBJ1-3	TRBD1	NA
CASSYVKTSGRYPGELFF	TGTGCCAGCAGTTACGTAAAGACTAGCGGGAGGTACCCCGGGGAGCTGTTTTTT	TRBV6-2/TRBV6-3	18	TRBJ2-2	TRBD2	NA
CASSLSGGIGNTIYF	TGTGCCAGCAGCTTGTCAGGGGGCATTGGAAACACCATATATTTT	TRBV5-6	15	TRBJ1-3	TRBD1	few
CASRQLAGNSEQYF	TGTGCCAGCAGGCAACTAGCGGGAAATTCCGAGCAGTACTTC	TRBV6-5	14	TRBJ2-7	TRBD2	NA
CASSLIGWSYEQYF	TGTGCCAGCAGCTTGATTGGATGGAGCTACGAGCAGTACTTC	TRBV5-8	14	TRBJ2-7	NA	medium-sized
CASSFGTSGDTQYF	TGTGCCAGCAGTTTTGGAACGTCGGGAGATACGCAGTATTTT	TRBV28	14	TRBJ2-3	NA	NA
CASSPARGSNIQYF	TGTGCCAGCTCACCGGCGCGGGGCTCAAACATTCAGTACTTC	TRBV18	14	TRBJ2-4	NA	NA
CASSSGGYTDTQYF	TGCGCCAGCAGCTCCGGGGGGTACACAGATACGCAGTATTTT	TRBV5-1	14	TRBJ2-3	TRBD2	NA
CASSLDRGHETQYF	TGTGCCAGCAGCCTCGACAGGGGGCATGAGACCCAGTACTTC	TRBV7-2	14	TRBJ2-5	TRBD1	NA
CASSSLASSYEQYF	TGTGCCAGCAGCTCCTTAGCTAGCTCCTACGAGCAGTACTTC	TRBV5-4	14	TRBJ2-7	NA	NA
CASRAGRGTGELFF	TGTGCCAGCAGGGCAGGGAGGGGCACCGGGGAGCTGTTTTTT	TRBV2	14	TRBJ2-2	TRBD2	NA
CASSPDPDRGTREQYF	TGTGCCAGCTCCCCCGATCCGGACAGGGGCACGAGGGAGCAGTACTTC	TRBV18	16	TRBJ2-7	TRBD1	NA
CASSSRPGQLSYGYTF	TGTGCCAGCAGTTCCCGCCCCGGACAGCTTTCCTATGGCTACACCTTC	TRBV28	16	TRBJ1-2	NA	NA
CASSYSPQGAWGTGDNQPQHF	TGTGCCAGCAGTTACTCACCACAGGGCGCGTGGGGGACAGGCGACAATCAGCCCCAGCATTTT	TRBV6-2/TRBV6-3	21	TRBJ1-5	TRBD1	NA
CASSLPLGEQFF	TGTGCCAGCAGCCTCCCCCTAGGTGAGCAGTTCTTC	TRBV4-2	12	TRBJ2-1	NA	NA
CASTPGGGRDEQYF	TGTGCCAGCACACCCGGGGGAGGGCGGGACGAGCAGTACTTC	TRBV5-4	14	TRBJ2-7	TRBD2	NA
CAYTPGFSMGYEQYF	TGTGCCTATACCCCGGGATTCTCAATGGGGTACGAGCAGTACTTC	TRBV30	15	TRBJ2-7	NA	NA
CASSSGGATYEQYF	TGCGCCAGCAGCTCGGGGGGGGCGACCTACGAGCAGTACTTC	TRBV5-1	14	TRBJ2-7	TRBD2	NA
CASSNRGPVSTDTQYF	TGTGCCAGTAGTAATAGGGGGCCGGTTTCCACAGATACGCAGTATTTT	TRBV19	16	TRBJ2-3	TRBD1	NA
CASSLGASGSPGGDTQYF	TGTGCCAGCAGCTTAGGGGCTAGCGGGAGCCCCGGGGGAGATACGCAGTATTTT	TRBV7-9	18	TRBJ2-3	TRBD2	NA
CASSQVGGSWGEQYF	TGTGCCAGCAGCCAAGTCGGCGGGAGTTGGGGGGAGCAGTACTTC	TRBV3-1/TRBV3-2	15	TRBJ2-7	TRBD2	NA
CASSLLGGAYNEQFF	TGTGCCAGCAGCTTACTTGGGGGGGCCTACAATGAGCAGTTCTTC	TRBV7-7	15	TRBJ2-1	TRBD2	NA
CSVDRGRRDEQFF	TGCAGCGTTGATCGCGGGAGAAGAGATGAGCAGTTCTTC	TRBV29-1	13	TRBJ2-1	TRBD2	few
CASSSDRVDTEAFF	TGTGCCAGCAGTTCCGACAGGGTTGACACTGAAGCTTTCTTT	TRBV6-5	14	TRBJ1-1	TRBD1	NA
CASRDRQGRYGYTF	TGTGCCAGCAGGGACCGACAGGGGAGGTATGGCTACACCTTC	TRBV27	14	TRBJ1-2	TRBD1	NA
CASSYWRDTEAFF	TGTGCCAGCAGTTATTGGAGGGACACTGAAGCTTTCTTT	TRBV6-2/TRBV6-3	13	TRBJ1-1	NA	NA
CATSDGQGHQPQHF	TGTGCCACCAGTGACGGACAGGGGCATCAGCCCCAGCATTTT	TRBV24-1	14	TRBJ1-5	TRBD1	NA
CASSMVATYNEQFF	TGTGCCAGTAGTATGGTAGCGACCTACAATGAGCAGTTCTTC	TRBV19	14	TRBJ2-1	NA	NA
CASSPAGANSPLHF	TGTGCCAGCAGCCCCGCGGGGGCAAATTCACCCCTCCACTTT	TRBV6-5	14	TRBJ1-6	NA	NA
CASSPQSPGFEGAPLHF	TGTGCCAGCAGCCCTCAGTCCCCGGGTTTCGAGGGGGCACCCCTCCACTTT	TRBV7-8	17	TRBJ1-6	NA	NA
CAISRQGAQGYTF	TGTGCCATCAGTAGACAGGGGGCGCAGGGCTACACCTTC	TRBV10-3	13	TRBJ1-2	TRBD1	NA
CASSPSGANVLTF	TGTGCCAGCAGCCCGTCTGGGGCCAACGTCCTGACTTTC	TRBV7-2	13	TRBJ2-6	NA	few
CASSLGHGTSRANEQFF	TGCGCCAGCAGCTTGGGTCATGGGACTTCTCGCGCGAATGAGCAGTTCTTC	TRBV5-1	17	TRBJ2-1	NA	NA
CASSLGGQYYEQYF	TGCGCCAGCAGCTTGGGGGGACAGTACTACGAGCAGTACTTC	TRBV5-1	14	TRBJ2-7	TRBD1	NA
CASSLRGMTSYEQYF	TGTGCCAGCAGCTTACGGGGTATGACGTCCTACGAGCAGTACTTC	TRBV7-8	15	TRBJ2-7	NA	NA
CASSQVVPGETQYF	TGCGCCAGCAGCCAAGTCGTCCCCGGGGAGACCCAGTACTTC	TRBV4-1	14	TRBJ2-5	NA	once
CASSPIPRGSGGGADTQYF	TGTGCCAGCTCACCAATACCCCGAGGTAGCGGGGGAGGGGCAGATACGCAGTATTTT	TRBV18	19	TRBJ2-3	TRBD2	NA
CASSERREHYNEQFF	TGTGCCAGCAGTGAAAGGAGGGAGCACTACAATGAGCAGTTCTTC	TRBV2	15	TRBJ2-1	NA	NA